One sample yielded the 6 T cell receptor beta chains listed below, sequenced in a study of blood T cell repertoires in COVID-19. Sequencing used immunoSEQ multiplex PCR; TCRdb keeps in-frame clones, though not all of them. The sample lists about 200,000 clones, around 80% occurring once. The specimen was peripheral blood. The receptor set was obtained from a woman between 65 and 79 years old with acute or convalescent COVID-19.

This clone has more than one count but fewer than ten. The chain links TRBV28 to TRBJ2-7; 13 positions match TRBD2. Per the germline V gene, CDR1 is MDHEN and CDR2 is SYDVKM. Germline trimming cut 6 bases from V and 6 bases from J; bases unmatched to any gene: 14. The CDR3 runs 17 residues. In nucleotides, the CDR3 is TGTGCCAGCAGCATCAACCGGTGGACTAGCGGGAGTGTCGAGCAGTACTTC. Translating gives CASSINRWTSGSVEQYF.

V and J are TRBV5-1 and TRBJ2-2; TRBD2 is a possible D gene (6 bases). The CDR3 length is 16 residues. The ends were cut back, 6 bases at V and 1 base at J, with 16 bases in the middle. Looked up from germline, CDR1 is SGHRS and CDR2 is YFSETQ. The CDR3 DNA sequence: TGCGCCAGCAACCCATGGGCGGGGAGGAACACCGGGGAGCTGTTTTTT. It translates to CASNPWAGRNTGELFF.

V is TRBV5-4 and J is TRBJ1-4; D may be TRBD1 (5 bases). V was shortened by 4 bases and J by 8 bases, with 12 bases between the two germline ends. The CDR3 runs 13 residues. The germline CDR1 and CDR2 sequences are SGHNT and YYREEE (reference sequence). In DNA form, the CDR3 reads TGTGCCAGCAGCCCGGACCCAGGGGAAAAACTGTTTTTT. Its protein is CASSPDPGEKLFF.

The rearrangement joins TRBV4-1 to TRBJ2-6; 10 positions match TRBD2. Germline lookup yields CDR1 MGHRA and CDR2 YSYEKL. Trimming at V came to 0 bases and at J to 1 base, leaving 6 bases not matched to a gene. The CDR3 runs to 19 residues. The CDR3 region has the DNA TGCGCCAGCAGCCAAGATCAGTCTAGCGGGAGTTCTGGGGCCAACGTCCTGACTTTC. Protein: CASSQDQSSGSSGANVLTF.

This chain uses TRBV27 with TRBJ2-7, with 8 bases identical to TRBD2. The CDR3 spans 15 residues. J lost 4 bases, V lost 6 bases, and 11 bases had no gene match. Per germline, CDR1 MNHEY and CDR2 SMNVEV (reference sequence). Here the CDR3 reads CASSPSFGTSYEQYF. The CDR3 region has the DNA TGTGCCAGCAGCCCCTCCTTTGGGACTAGTTACGAGCAGTACTTC.

The CDR3, as DNA: TGTGCCAGCAGCCCTCTACAGCTCGGAGGCTACACCTTC. Its translation is CASSPLQLGGYTF. This sequence joins TRBV11-2 and TRBJ1-2; D is unclear. The CDR3 spans 13 residues. Germline V gives CDR1 SGHAT, CDR2 FQNNGV. V was shortened by 5 bases and J by 8 bases, with 15 bases between the two germline ends.